Listed below are T cell receptor beta chains from one sample, sequenced in a study of regulatory T cells in long-lasting Graves disease. MiXCR, applied by TCRdb to the multiplex PCR reads, yields one record per CDR3 protein. The sample holds 350,000 to 400,000 distinct CDR3 sequences, less than 20% seen once. The starting material was peripheral blood mononuclear cells (PBMCs), obtained at new diagnosis, from a patient treated with antithyroid drugs. These receptors were obtained from a female donor with Graves disease. CDR3s include the opening cysteine and the closing phenylalanine or tryptophan. A D gene is named only where the DNA matches it firmly. Clone size is shown for a subset of rows, as once, few, many or a class of expanded clone.

TRBV4-1	TRBJ2-7	.	TRBD1	TGCGCCAGCAGCCAAGATCGACAGGGAGTTTCCAACGAGCAGTACTTC	CASSQDRQGVSNEQYF
TRBV11-2	TRBJ1-4	many	TRBD1	TGTGCCAGCAGCATGACAGGGGTTACTAATGAAAAACTGTTTTTT	CASSMTGVTNEKLFF
TRBV11-3	TRBJ1-1	many	.	TGTGCCAGCAGCTTAGCTAGGAGAAACACTGAAGCTTTCTTT	CASSLARRNTEAFF
TRBV12-3/TRBV12-4	TRBJ2-7	few	TRBD2	TGTGCCAGCAGTTGTCAACCCGGGACTAGCGTCTTGCGGGAGCAGTACTTC	CASSCQPGTSVLREQYF
TRBV15	TRBJ1-1	many	TRBD1	TGTGCCACCAGCGCGCCCGGGACAGGGGGTTCTGAAGCTTTCTTT	CATSAPGTGGSEAFF
TRBV4-1	TRBJ1-2	few	.	TGCGCCAGCAGCCAAGCCGGTCGCGGCTACACCTTC	CASSQAGRGYTF
TRBV6-5	TRBJ2-1	many	.	TGTGCCAGCAGTTCCCGGGGGCTGGCGGAAGACTACAATGAGCAGTTCTTC	CASSSRGLAEDYNEQFF
TRBV7-8	TRBJ2-6	many	.	TGTGCCAGCAGCTTCAGGAGGGGCTCTGGGGCCAACGTCCTGACTTTC	CASSFRRGSGANVLTF
TRBV7-9	TRBJ2-7	many	.	TGTGCCAGCAGCTCGGACGAGACAAACTACGAGCAGTACTTC	CASSSDETNYEQYF
TRBV30	TRBJ1-2	.	.	TGTGCCTTCCTAGGAAGGGTCCTCAACGGCTACACCTTC	CAFLGRVLNGYTF
TRBV7-2	TRBJ2-2	.	.	TGTGCCAGCAGCTTAGCGTCGACAAACACCGGGGAGCTGTTTTTT	CASSLASTNTGELFF
TRBV6-5	TRBJ1-2	many	.	TGTGCCAGCAGTTACGTTCGGGAATACTATGGCTACACCTTC	CASSYVREYYGYTF
TRBV13	TRBJ1-3	many	TRBD1	TGTGCCAGCAGCGGACCCCCCGGGACAGGGGACGGAAACACCATATATTTT	CASSGPPGTGDGNTIYF
TRBV11-2	TRBJ2-2	.	TRBD2	TGTGCCAGCAGCTTAGATGAGGACCGAGCGGGGGGGCCCACCGGGGAGCTGTTTTTT	CASSLDEDRAGGPTGELFF
TRBV6-1	TRBJ1-2	many	.	TGTGCCAGCAGCAACCCAACGGATGGCTACACCTTC	CASSNPTDGYTF
TRBV7-9	TRBJ2-4	many	.	TGTGCCAGCAGCTTACACGCGCTAGCCAAAAACATTCAGTACTTC	CASSLHALAKNIQYF
TRBV2	TRBJ1-3	.	.	TGTGCCAGCAAACCGAATGGGGTCGACACCATATATTTT	CASKPNGVDTIYF
TRBV29-1	TRBJ2-2	.	.	TGCAGCGTTGGGGGCGCCTCCGGGGAGCTGTTTTTT	CSVGGASGELFF
TRBV2	TRBJ1-2	many	.	TGTGCCAGCACCCCTCACCCCGGGTATGGCTACACCTTC	CASTPHPGYGYTF
TRBV28	TRBJ1-1	many	TRBD1	TGTGCCAGCAGCTTGGGACAGAAGAACACTGAAGCTTTCTTT	CASSLGQKNTEAFF
TRBV12-3/TRBV12-4	TRBJ1-2	many	.	TGTGCCAGCACATGGGGGGGAGGTGGCTACACCTTC	CASTWGGGGYTF
TRBV3-1	TRBJ2-7	few	.	TGTGCCAGCACCTCCGGAGGCATTTACGAGCAGTACTTC	CASTSGGIYEQYF
TRBV6-1	TRBJ1-2	many	.	TGTGCCAGCAGTGAAGCCAAGAACTATGGCTACACCTTC	CASSEAKNYGYTF
TRBV24-1	TRBJ2-5	many	.	TGTGCCACCAGTCCGTCCCCTACCCGGACAGAGGAGAAGACCCAGTACTTC	CATSPSPTRTEEKTQYF
TRBV10-2	TRBJ2-5	few	.	TGCGCCAGCAGTGAGTCTAGCGGAGAGACCCAGTACTTC	CASSESSGETQYF
TRBV11-1	TRBJ2-2	.	.	TGTGCCAGCAGCTCAAGGGCCGAATGGACCGGAGAGCTGTTTTTT	CASSSRAEWTGELFF
TRBV28	TRBJ2-1	many	.	TGTGCCAGCAGTCCCAGGACGGTATACAATGAGCAGTTCTTC	CASSPRTVYNEQFF
TRBV30	TRBJ1-3	many	.	TGTGCCTGGAGTGTCGGGGAATCTGGAAACACCATATATTTT	CAWSVGESGNTIYF
TRBV28	TRBJ2-3	many	.	TGTGCCAGCAGACCCCCGGGACTTAGCACAGATACGCAGTATTTT	CASRPPGLSTDTQYF
TRBV28	TRBJ1-5	.	TRBD1	TGTGCCAGCAGTTTCAACAGGGGGCGTCATCAGCCCCAGCATTTT	CASSFNRGRHQPQHF
TRBV11-3	TRBJ2-7	.	TRBD1	TGCGCCAGCAGCCCATCCCCCCTCAGGGGGCGACACGAGCAGTACTTC	CASSPSPLRGRHEQYF
TRBV29-1	TRBJ2-5	many	.	TGCAGCGTTGGCGTGTGGAGTGGGGAGACCCAGTACTTC	CSVGVWSGETQYF
TRBV27	TRBJ2-5	many	.	TGTGCCAGCAGTTTGCTAGACCAAGAGACCCAGTACTTC	CASSLLDQETQYF
TRBV27	TRBJ2-5	many	.	TGTGCCAGCAGTCCCCGGGGTGGGGAGTTCGGGACCCAGTACTTC	CASSPRGGEFGTQYF
TRBV9	TRBJ2-1	many	.	TGTGCCAGCAGCGGCAACGGGATCAATGAGCAGTTCTTC	CASSGNGINEQFF
TRBV5-1	TRBJ2-1	many	TRBD2	TGCGCCAGCAGCTTACGGACTAGCGGGAGGTGGAATGAGCAGTTCTTC	CASSLRTSGRWNEQFF
TRBV28	TRBJ2-7	many	.	TGTGCCATCGCAACTTCTCGTACCCAGCAGTACTTC	CAIATSRTQQYF
TRBV18	TRBJ1-1	.	.	TGTGCCCGCTCACCAAGGTGGGACACTGAAGCTTTCTTT	CARSPRWDTEAFF
TRBV6-2/TRBV6-3	TRBJ2-7	many	.	TGTGCCAGCAGTTACTCTCCCAGCTCCTACGAGCAGTACTTC	CASSYSPSSYEQYF
TRBV11-2	TRBJ2-5	many	TRBD1	TGTGCCAGCAGCTTATCTCGGACAGGGGGAGAGACCCAGTACTTC	CASSLSRTGGETQYF
TRBV20-1	TRBJ2-1	few	.	TGCAGTGCTAGGCCAACAGGTTGGCCCAATGAGCAGTTCTTC	CSARPTGWPNEQFF
TRBV29-1	TRBJ1-1	many	.	TGCTGCGGCCGAGACACTGAAGCTTTCTTT	CCGRDTEAFF
TRBV2	TRBJ2-1	many	.	TGTGCCAGCAGTGAGAATGATGAGCAGTTCTTC	CASSENDEQFF
TRBV30	TRBJ2-7	.	.	TGTGCCTGGACCCAATCCTCCTACGAGCAGTACTTC	CAWTQSSYEQYF
TRBV4-1	TRBJ2-5	many	TRBD1	TGCGCCAGCAGCCAAGGACCCGGGACAGGGGGTGAGACCCAGTACTTC	CASSQGPGTGGETQYF
TRBV5-1	TRBJ1-5	many	.	TGTGCCAGCAGCTTGGGGGGTATACGGAATCAGCCCCAGCATTTT	CASSLGGIRNQPQHF
TRBV7-9	TRBJ1-6	.	.	TGTGCCAGCAGCTTAGAGGTGGTATCCTATAATTCACCCCTCCACTTT	CASSLEVVSYNSPLHF